This T cell receptor beta chain was obtained from a study of T-cell memory formation after mild COVID-19. Study-wide context: Clusters of TCRs were largely donor specific.

Trimming pared 5 bases from V and 2 bases from J, leaving 15 bases between. This CDR3 is built from 16 residues. In germline, CDR1 is SEHNR, CDR2 FQNEAQ (reference sequence). A note on this clonotype: Its antigen is undetermined.

Broader study findings: That cross-reactive memory joined was suggested by some responding clones appearing in pre-infection memory. CD4+ clones that contracted lay mainly in CM and EM; CD8+ ones lay in EMRA.

5'RACE, which relied on constant-segment primers, yielded TCR alpha and TCR beta cDNA libraries carrying sample barcodes and UMIs. TCRdb called the 5' RACE reads again in MiXCR, with one record for every CDR3 protein. The repertoire consists of 300,000 to 350,000 distinct CDR3 sequences, with roughly an eighth occurring once and the leading ten covering 22%. This chain links TRBV7-9 with TRBJ2-2, with TRBD2 as a possible D gene (6 bases). Sequencing input: PBMCs or a T cell subset sorted from them (not recorded which). This sequence was found in a young man who had mild COVID-19 (a few samples of this study predate the infection). Cell type and time point are not known. This chain's CDR3 is CASSPPSGLNTGELFF. The CDR3, as DNA: TGTGCCAGCAGCCCACCTTCGGGACTCAACACCGGGGAGCTGTTTTTT.